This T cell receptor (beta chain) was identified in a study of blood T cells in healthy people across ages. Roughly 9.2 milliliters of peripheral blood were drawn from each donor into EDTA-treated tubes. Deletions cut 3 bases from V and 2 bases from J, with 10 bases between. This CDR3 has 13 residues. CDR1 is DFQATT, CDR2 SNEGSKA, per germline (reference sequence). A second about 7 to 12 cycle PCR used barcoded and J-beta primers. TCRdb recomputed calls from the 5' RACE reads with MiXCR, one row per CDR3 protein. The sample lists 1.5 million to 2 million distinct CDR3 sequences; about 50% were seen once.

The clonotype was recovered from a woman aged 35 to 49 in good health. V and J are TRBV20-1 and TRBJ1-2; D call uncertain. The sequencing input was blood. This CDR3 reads CSASVIINYGYTF. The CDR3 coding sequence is TGCAGTGCTAGTGTTATTATCAACTATGGCTACACCTTC.